The rows below give T cell receptor beta chains drawn from one sample of a study of T cell clonotyping in hematopoietic cell transplantation. The assay was immunoSEQ multiplex PCR, and TCRdb's table has in-frame clones only and misses some. The data contain thousands of clones, 90% to 95% of them singletons. Sequenced material: PBMCs, taken 180 days after allogeneic stem cell transplant. These TCRs come from a female patient aged 50-65 years who had an allogeneic stem cell transplant from an unrelated donor, so the T cells may come from the graft donor. Some clones in this sample may be carry-over from other donors' samples. CDR3s include the opening cysteine and the closing phenylalanine or tryptophan. The D gene is left open where the match is weak. Size is omitted from some rows. Given values are once, few, many or a class for expanded clones.

clone size	V gene	J gene	D gene	CDR3 DNA	CDR3 protein
.	TRBV5-6	TRBJ2-2	TRBD2	TGTGCCAGCAGCTTGGTCTCTAGCGGGAGGTATACCGGGGAGCTGTTTTTT	CASSLVSSGRYTGELFF
few	TRBV29-1	TRBJ1-5	.	TGCAGCGTTGACGTTCGGGGGGCAGTCGGCAATCAGCCCCAGCATTTT	CSVDVRGAVGNQPQHF
.	TRBV27	TRBJ2-1	.	TGTGCCAGCAGCAAGACTGGCGACAGCTCCTACAATGAGCAGTTCTTC	CASSKTGDSSYNEQFF
.	TRBV7-4	TRBJ2-7	.	TGTGCCAGCAGCTTAGCGGCAATCCCTAGGGTCGTCGAGCAGTACTTC	CASSLAAIPRVVEQYF
.	TRBV5-1	TRBJ1-2	TRBD1	TGCGCCAGCATCTTTACCCCTGGGACAGGGGGCGGCTACACCTTC	CASIFTPGTGGGYTF
few	TRBV6-1	TRBJ1-1	.	TGTGCCAGCAGTGTGGGGAACACTGAAGCTTTCTTT	CASSVGNTEAFF
.	TRBV9	TRBJ2-7	TRBD1	TGTGCCAGCAGCGTAGAGGACAGGGGTCCCTACGAGCAGTACTTC	CASSVEDRGPYEQYF
large	TRBV4-1	TRBJ1-1	.	TGCGCCAGCACCCGAGGACCGGAGCAGAACACTGAAGCTTTCTTT	CASTRGPEQNTEAFF
.	TRBV6-1	TRBJ2-5	TRBD2	TGTGCCAGCAGTGAAATTCAGCGACTAGCGGGAGGGGAGACCCAGTACTTC	CASSEIQRLAGGETQYF
.	TRBV11-2	TRBJ2-3	TRBD2	TGTGCCAGCAGCCCGGGAGGGCCAAATACGCAGTATTTT	CASSPGGPNTQYF
.	TRBV7-2	TRBJ2-5	.	TGTGCCAGCAGCTTAGATTATGCAGGGGGGTACCAAGAGACCCAGTACTTC	CASSLDYAGGYQETQYF
.	TRBV7-9	TRBJ1-5	.	TGTGCCAGCAGCTTTGGTGGAGATCAGCCCCAGCATTTT	CASSFGGDQPQHF
.	TRBV30	TRBJ2-1	.	TGTGCCTGGATTAGGGGCACCCGATACAATGAGCAGTTCTTC	CAWIRGTRYNEQFF
.	TRBV6-1	TRBJ2-7	.	TGTGCCAGCAGCCTAAGACAGGGTCGGGGGATTGAGCAGTACTTC	CASSLRQGRGIEQYF
.	TRBV5-1	TRBJ2-3	.	TGCGCCAGCAGCATCACAGATACGCAGTATTTT	CASSITDTQYF
.	TRBV6-1	TRBJ2-1	.	TGTGCCAGCAATCCTTGGGGGAGCTCCTACAATGAGCAGTTCTTC	CASNPWGSSYNEQFF
.	TRBV5-4	TRBJ2-2	TRBD2	TGTGCCAGCACCGTTGGTAGCGGGGGGCAGAACACCGGGGAGCTGTTTTTT	CASTVGSGGQNTGELFF
.	TRBV6-1	TRBJ1-5	TRBD1	TGTGCCAGCAGTGAACGACAGGGAGGCAATCAGCCCCAGCATTTT	CASSERQGGNQPQHF
.	TRBV10-2	TRBJ1-2	.	TGCGCCAGCAGTGAGTCGGCGCGGGAGTATGGCTACACCTTC	CASSESAREYGYTF
.	TRBV5-4	TRBJ2-5	.	TGTGCCAGCAGCTTGGGGACAGCTAACCAAGAGACCCAGTACTTC	CASSLGTANQETQYF
few	TRBV6-4	TRBJ1-6	.	TGTGCCAGCAGCGATACAGTGCGTGGTTCACCCCTCCACTTT	CASSDTVRGSPLHF
once	TRBV20-1	TRBJ1-2	.	TGCAGTGCAAATGGACAGTCCGCCTACACCTTC	CSANGQSAYTF
once	TRBV2	TRBJ2-1	TRBD1	TGTGCCAGACAAATGACAGGGGGCTCGAATGAGCAGTTCTTC	CARQMTGGSNEQFF
.	TRBV7-8	TRBJ1-5	.	TGTGCCAGCAGCTTAGTTGCATATAGCAATCAGCCCCAGCATTTT	CASSLVAYSNQPQHF
.	TRBV4-1	TRBJ1-2	.	TGCGCCAGCAGCCTCTCCCTGATCGGGGGTGGCTACACCTTC	CASSLSLIGGGYTF
.	TRBV11-2	TRBJ1-4	.	TGTGCCAGCAGCTTCGGGACAATGTCAACTAATGAAAAACTGTTTTTT	CASSFGTMSTNEKLFF
.	TRBV11-2	TRBJ1-1	.	TGTGCCAGCAGTCCCTACCAGGGGTTGACCACTGAAGCTTTCTTT	CASSPYQGLTTEAFF
.	TRBV30	TRBJ1-1	.	TGTGCCTGTCTCGGGACAACGAACACTGAAGCTTTCTTT	CACLGTTNTEAFF
.	TRBV6-5	TRBJ1-4	.	TGTGCCAGCAGTTACTCTCTCAGCCGGGGTGAAAAACTGTTTTTT	CASSYSLSRGEKLFF
.	TRBV7-9	TRBJ1-2	TRBD1	TGTGCCAGCAGCTTAATGGGACGGACAGGGGCCCAATACACCTTC	CASSLMGRTGAQYTF
.	TRBV19	TRBJ2-1	.	TGTGCCAGTAGTATAGGGGTCCCTTGGGGGAATGAGCAGTTCTTC	CASSIGVPWGNEQFF
.	TRBV5-4	TRBJ2-3	TRBD2	TGTGCCAGCAGCTTCGGGGGGAGAACAGATACGCAGTATTTT	CASSFGGRTDTQYF
.	TRBV6-5	TRBJ1-1	.	TGTGCCAGCAGTTATAAGGGTTACACTGAAGCTTTCTTT	CASSYKGYTEAFF
few	TRBV19	TRBJ1-5	.	TGTGCCACTTCTGGGGTCAATAGCAATCAGCCCCAGCATTTT	CATSGVNSNQPQHF
.	TRBV28	TRBJ2-3	TRBD1	TGTGCCAGCGCTGACAGGGCGCACACAGATACGCAGTATTTT	CASADRAHTDTQYF
.	TRBV30	TRBJ2-5	TRBD1	TGTGCCTGGAGTTATGGACAGGGGAGAGAGACCCAGTACTTC	CAWSYGQGRETQYF
.	TRBV5-8	TRBJ1-1	.	TGTGCCAGCAGGTCGCAGGGCTACACTGAAGCTTTCTTT	CASRSQGYTEAFF
.	TRBV4-2	TRBJ2-3	TRBD2	TGTGCCAGCAGCCAAGCGGGAGGAACAGATACGCAGTATTTT	CASSQAGGTDTQYF
.	TRBV7-6	TRBJ2-7	.	TGTGCCAGCAGCTTAGCCGGGTCAGGGTTGGCCCGTGGTCCCTACGAGCAGTACTTC	CASSLAGSGLARGPYEQYF
.	TRBV5-6	TRBJ1-1	.	TGTGCCAGCAGCCCTACTAATGACAGACTAGAAGCTTTCTTT	CASSPTNDRLEAFF
.	TRBV5-1	TRBJ2-5	.	TGCGCCAGCAGCTTGCACCGGACCAAAGAGACCCAGTACTTC	CASSLHRTKETQYF
.	TRBV14	TRBJ2-3	.	TGTGCCAGCAGCCAAGGTGGCCGAGCCTCCACAGATACGCAGTATTTT	CASSQGGRASTDTQYF
.	TRBV29-1	TRBJ2-3	TRBD2	TGCAGCGTTGAAGGGACTAGCGGGAGGAACACAGATACGCAGTATTTT	CSVEGTSGRNTDTQYF
.	TRBV6-1	TRBJ2-1	.	TGTGCCAGCAGGGGTCCCGGCTACAATGAGCAGTTCTTC	CASRGPGYNEQFF
.	TRBV11-2	TRBJ2-2	.	TGTGCCAGCAGCTTAGAACCAGAGAACACCGGGGAGCTGTTTTTT	CASSLEPENTGELFF
once	TRBV7-8	TRBJ2-1	.	TGTGCCAGCAGTCCTAAGGGCCAAAGCTCCTACAATGAGCAGTTCTTC	CASSPKGQSSYNEQFF
.	TRBV7-8	TRBJ1-1	TRBD1	TGTGCCAGCAGCTTCCGGGAGGGGGCCCACACTGAAGCTTTCTTT	CASSFREGAHTEAFF
once	TRBV19	TRBJ2-2	TRBD1	TGTGCCAGTAGTTTCGACAGGGGGGACCTTAGCACCGGGGAGCTGTTTTTT	CASSFDRGDLSTGELFF